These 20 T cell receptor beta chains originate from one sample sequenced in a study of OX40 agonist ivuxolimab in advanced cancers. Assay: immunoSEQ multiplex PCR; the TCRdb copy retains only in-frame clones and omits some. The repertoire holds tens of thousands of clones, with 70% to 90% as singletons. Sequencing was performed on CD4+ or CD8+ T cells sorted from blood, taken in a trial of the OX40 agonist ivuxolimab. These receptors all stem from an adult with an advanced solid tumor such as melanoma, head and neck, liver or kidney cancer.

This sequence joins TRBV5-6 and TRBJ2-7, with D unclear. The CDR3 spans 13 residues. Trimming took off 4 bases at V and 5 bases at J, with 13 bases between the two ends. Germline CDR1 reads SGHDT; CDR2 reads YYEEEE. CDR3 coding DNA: TGTGCCAGCAGCCTCCTCTCTCCGGACGAGCAGTACTTC. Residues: CASSLLSPDEQYF.

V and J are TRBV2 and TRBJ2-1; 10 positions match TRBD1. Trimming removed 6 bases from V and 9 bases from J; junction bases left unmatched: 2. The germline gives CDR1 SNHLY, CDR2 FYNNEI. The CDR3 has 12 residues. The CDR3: CASRTGGFEQFF. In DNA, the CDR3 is TGTGCCAGCAGGACAGGGGGCTTTGAGCAGTTCTTC.

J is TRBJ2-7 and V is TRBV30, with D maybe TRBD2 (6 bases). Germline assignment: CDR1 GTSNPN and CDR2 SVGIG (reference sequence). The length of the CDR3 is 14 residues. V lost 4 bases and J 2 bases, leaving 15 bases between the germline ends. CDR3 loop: CAWTPAGFAYEQYF. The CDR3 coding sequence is TGTGCCTGGACTCCAGCGGGTTTCGCCTACGAGCAGTACTTC.

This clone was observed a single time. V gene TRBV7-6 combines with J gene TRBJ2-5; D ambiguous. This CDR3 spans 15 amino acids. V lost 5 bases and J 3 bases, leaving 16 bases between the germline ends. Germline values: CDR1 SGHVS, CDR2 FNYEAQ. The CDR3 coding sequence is TGTGCCAGCAGCCGGCCTTGGCCCCCTAAAGAGACCCAGTACTTC. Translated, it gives CASSRPWPPKETQYF. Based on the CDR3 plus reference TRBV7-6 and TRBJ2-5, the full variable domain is GAGVSQSPRYKVTKRGQDVALRCDPISGHVSLYWYRQALGQGPEFLTYFNYEAQQDKSGLPNDRFSAERPEGSISTLTIQRTEQRDSAMYRCASSRPWPPKETQYFGPGTRLLVL.

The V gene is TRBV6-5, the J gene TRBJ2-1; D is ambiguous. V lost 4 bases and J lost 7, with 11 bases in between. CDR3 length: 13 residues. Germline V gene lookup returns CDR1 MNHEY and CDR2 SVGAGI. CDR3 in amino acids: CASSSSINNEQFF. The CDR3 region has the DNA TGTGCCAGCAGTTCCTCCATCAATAATGAGCAGTTCTTC.

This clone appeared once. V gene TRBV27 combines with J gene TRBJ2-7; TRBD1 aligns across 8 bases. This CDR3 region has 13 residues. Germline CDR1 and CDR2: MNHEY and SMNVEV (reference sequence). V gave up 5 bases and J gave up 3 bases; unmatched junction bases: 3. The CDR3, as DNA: TGTGCCAGCAGTACGACAGGGGACTACGAGCAGTACTTC. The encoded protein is CASSTTGDYEQYF.

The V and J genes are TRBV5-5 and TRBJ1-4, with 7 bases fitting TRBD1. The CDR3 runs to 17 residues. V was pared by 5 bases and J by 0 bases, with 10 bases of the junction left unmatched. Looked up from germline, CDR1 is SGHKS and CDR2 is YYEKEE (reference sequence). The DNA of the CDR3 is TGTGCCAGCAGTCGGGACAGTTTCCTAACAACTAATGAAAAACTGTTTTTT. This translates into CASSRDSFLTTNEKLFF.

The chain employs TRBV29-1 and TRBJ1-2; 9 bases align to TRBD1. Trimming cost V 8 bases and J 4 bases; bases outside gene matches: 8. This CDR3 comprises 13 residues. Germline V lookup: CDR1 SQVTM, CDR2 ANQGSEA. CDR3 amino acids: CSFGQGTAYGYTF. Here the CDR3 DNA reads TGCAGCTTCGGACAGGGGACGGCCTATGGCTACACCTTC.

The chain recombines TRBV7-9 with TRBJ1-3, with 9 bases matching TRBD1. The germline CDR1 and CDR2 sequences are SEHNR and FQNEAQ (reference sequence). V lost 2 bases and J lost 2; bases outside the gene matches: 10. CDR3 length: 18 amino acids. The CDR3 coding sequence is TGTGCCAGCAGCTTACTTCCGGGACAGGGCAAAGCTGGAAACACCATATATTTT. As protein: CASSLLPGQGKAGNTIYF.

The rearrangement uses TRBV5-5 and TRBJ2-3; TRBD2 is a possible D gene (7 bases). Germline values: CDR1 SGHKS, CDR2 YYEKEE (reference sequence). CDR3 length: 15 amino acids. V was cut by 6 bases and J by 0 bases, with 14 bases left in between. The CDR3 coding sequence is TGTGCCAGCATCGGGGGGCGATCTAGCACAGATACGCAGTATTTT. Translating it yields CASIGGRSSTDTQYF.

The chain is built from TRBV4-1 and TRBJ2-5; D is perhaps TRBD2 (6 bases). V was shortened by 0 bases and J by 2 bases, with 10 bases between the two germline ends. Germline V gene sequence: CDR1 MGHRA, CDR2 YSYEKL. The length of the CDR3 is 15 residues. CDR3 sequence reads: CASSQEAGLQETQYF. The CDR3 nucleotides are TGCGCCAGCAGCCAAGAAGCGGGCCTACAAGAGACCCAGTACTTC.

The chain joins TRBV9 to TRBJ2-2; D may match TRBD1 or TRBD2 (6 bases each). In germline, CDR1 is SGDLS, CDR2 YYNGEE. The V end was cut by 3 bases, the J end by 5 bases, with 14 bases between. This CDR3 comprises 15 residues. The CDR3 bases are TGTGCCAGCAGCGAAGGGGGGAGTTGGACCGGGGAGCTGTTTTTT. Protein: CASSEGGSWTGELFF.

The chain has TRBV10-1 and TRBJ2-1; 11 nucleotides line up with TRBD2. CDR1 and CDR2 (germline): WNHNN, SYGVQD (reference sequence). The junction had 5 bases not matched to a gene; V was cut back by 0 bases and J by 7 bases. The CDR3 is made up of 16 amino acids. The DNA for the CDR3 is TGCGCCAGCAGTGAGTCGACAACTAGCGGGAGAAATGAGCAGTTCTTC. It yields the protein CASSESTTSGRNEQFF.

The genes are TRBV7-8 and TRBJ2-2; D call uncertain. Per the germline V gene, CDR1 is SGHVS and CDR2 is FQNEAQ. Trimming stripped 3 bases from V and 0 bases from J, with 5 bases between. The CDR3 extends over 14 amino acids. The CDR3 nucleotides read TGTGCCAGCAGCTTCAATGCGAACACCGGGGAGCTGTTTTTT. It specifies CASSFNANTGELFF. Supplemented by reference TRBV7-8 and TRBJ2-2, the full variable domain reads GAGVSQSPRYKVAKRGQDVALRCDPISGHVSLFWYQQALGQGPEFLTYFQNEAQLDKSGLPSDRFFAERPEGSVSTLKIQRTQQEDSAVYLCASSFNANTGELFFGEGSRLTVL.

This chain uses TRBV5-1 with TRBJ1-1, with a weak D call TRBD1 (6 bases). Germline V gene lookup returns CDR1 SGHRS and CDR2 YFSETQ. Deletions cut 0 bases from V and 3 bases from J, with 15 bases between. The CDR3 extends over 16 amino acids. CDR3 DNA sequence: TGCGCCAGCAGCTTGGGCGGTCTAGGGGGTGACACTGAAGCTTTCTTT. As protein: CASSLGGLGGDTEAFF.

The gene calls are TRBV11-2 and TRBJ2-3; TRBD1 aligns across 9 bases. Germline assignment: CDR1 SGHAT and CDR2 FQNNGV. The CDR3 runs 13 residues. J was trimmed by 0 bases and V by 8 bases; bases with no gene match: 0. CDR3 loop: CASGTGSTDTQYF. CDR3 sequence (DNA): TGTGCCAGCGGGACAGGGAGCACAGATACGCAGTATTTT.

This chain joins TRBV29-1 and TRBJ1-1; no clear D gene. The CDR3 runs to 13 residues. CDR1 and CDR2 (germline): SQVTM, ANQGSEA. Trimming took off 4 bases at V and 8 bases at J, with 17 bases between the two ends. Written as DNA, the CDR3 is TGCAGCGTTGTTACCGGGATCTCTTTAGAAGCTTTCTTT. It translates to CSVVTGISLEAFF.

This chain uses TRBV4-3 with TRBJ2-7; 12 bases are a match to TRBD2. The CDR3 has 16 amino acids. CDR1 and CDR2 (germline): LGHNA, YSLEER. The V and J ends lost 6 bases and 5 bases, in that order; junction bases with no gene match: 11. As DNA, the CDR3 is TGCGCCAGCAGTCCCGGACTAGCGGGAAGTGTCAACGAGCAGTACTTC. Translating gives CASSPGLAGSVNEQYF.

This CDR3 is CASSTYPRLAGGPMTSTDTQYF. In DNA, the CDR3 is TGTGCCAGCAGTACCTACCCAAGACTAGCGGGAGGGCCGATGACTAGCACAGATACGCAGTATTTT. The rearrangement links TRBV27 to TRBJ2-3, with 14 bases lining up with TRBD2. CDR1 is MNHEY and CDR2 is SMNVEV in the germline V gene (reference sequence). CDR3 length equals 22 residues. Trimming took 5 bases from V and 0 from J; bases not matched to a gene: 19.

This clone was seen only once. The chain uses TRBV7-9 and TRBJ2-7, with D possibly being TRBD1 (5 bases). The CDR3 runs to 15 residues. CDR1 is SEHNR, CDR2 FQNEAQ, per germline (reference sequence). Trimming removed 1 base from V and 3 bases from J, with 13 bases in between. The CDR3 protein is CASSLGSQGLYEQYF. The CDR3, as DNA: TGTGCCAGCAGCTTAGGTAGTCAGGGCCTCTACGAGCAGTACTTC.